This T cell receptor (beta chain) was recovered during a study of cytomegalovirus exposure and HLA in healthy donors. The length of the CDR3 is 13 residues. V shed 2 bases and J shed 1 base, with 7 bases lying between them. Germline V gene data show CDR1 as SGHNT and CDR2 as YYREEE (reference sequence). Produced via immunoSEQ multiplex PCR; TCRdb's table is partial and in-frame only. The sample lists about 82,000 clones, around 94% occurring once. The sample taken for sequencing was PBMCs. This receptor was obtained from a man aged 18 to 29 in good health and CMV-seronegative. V is TRBV5-4 and J is TRBJ2-7; D gene ambiguous. CDR3: CASSLESSYEQYF. The DNA of the CDR3 is TGTGCCAGCAGCTTAGAGTCTTCCTACGAGCAGTACTTC. Based on the CDR3 plus reference TRBV5-4 and TRBJ2-7, the full variable domain is ETGVTQSPTHLIKTRGQQVTLRCSSQSGHNTVSWYQQALGQGPQFIFQYYREEENGRGNFPPRFSGLQFPNYSSELNVNALELDDSALYLCASSLESSYEQYFGPGTRLTVT.